This T cell receptor (beta chain) was captured in a study of blood T cell repertoires in COVID-19. In the original analysis: Researchers report that nucleated cell counts were estimated from reference gene primer amplification. TCRdb keeps only in-frame clones here, not all; method: immunoSEQ multiplex PCR. Clone size and the V and J calls come from that table; the DNA yielded D and trimming. This sample has around 190,000 clones, with under 90% found just once. Germline V gives CDR1 SGHNT, CDR2 YYREEE (reference sequence). CDR3 length: 16 residues. J gave up 4 bases and V 4 bases, and 8 bases lay outside the gene matches.

The material sequenced was peripheral blood. The V and J genes are TRBV5-4 and TRBJ1-4; 9 bases are shared with TRBD1. This clonotype originated in a human donor in a cohort sampled during active COVID-19. CDR3 in DNA: TGTGCCAGCAGCAGGGGACAGGGAAGGGGTAATGAAAAACTGTTTTTT. This translates into CASSRGQGRGNEKLFF.